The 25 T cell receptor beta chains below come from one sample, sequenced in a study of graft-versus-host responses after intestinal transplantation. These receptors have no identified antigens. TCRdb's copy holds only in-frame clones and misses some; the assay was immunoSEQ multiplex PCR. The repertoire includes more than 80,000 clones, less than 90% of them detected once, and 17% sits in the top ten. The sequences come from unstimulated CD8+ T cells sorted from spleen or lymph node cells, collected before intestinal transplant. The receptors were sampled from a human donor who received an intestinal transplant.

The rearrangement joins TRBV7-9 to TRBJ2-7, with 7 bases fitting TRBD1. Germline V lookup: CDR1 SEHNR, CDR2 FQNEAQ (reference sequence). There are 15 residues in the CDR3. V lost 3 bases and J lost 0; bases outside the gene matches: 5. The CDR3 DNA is TGTGCCAGCAGCTTTGGGACAGCCTTCTCCTACGAGCAGTACTTC. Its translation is CASSFGTAFSYEQYF.

CDR3 loop: CASSLGGAHYEQYF. In DNA form, the CDR3 reads TGTGCCAGCAGCTTAGGAGGGGCCCATTACGAGCAGTACTTC. The chain recombines TRBV5-4 with TRBJ2-5; possible D gene TRBD2, 6 bases. The assigned J gene may be wrong: the sequence end matches TRBJ2-7 better. This CDR3 has 14 residues. CDR1 is SGHNT and CDR2 is YYREEE in the germline V gene (reference sequence).

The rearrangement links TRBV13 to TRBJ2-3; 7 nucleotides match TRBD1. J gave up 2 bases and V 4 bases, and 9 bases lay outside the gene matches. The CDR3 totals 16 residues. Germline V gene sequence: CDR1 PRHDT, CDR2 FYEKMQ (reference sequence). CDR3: CASSYRTRGPTDTQYF. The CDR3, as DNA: TGTGCCAGCAGCTACCGAACAAGGGGGCCCACAGATACGCAGTATTTT.

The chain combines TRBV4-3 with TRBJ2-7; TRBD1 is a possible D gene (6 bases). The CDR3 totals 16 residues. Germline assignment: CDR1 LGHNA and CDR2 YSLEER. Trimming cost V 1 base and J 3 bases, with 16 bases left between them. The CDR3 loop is CASSQGLRDNLYEQYF. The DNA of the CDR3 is TGCGCCAGCAGCCAAGGCCTCCGGGACAACCTCTACGAGCAGTACTTC.

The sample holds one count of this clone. The CDR3 region has the DNA TGTGCCAGCAGTTTGTGGATAGCTAACTATGGCTACACCTTC. Protein sequence: CASSLWIANYGYTF. The chain uses TRBV28 and TRBJ1-2; D not certain. CDR3 length: 14 amino acids. The V gene lost 3 bases and the J gene lost 0 bases, with 8 bases spanning the gap. Germline CDR1 reads MDHEN; CDR2 reads SYDVKM.

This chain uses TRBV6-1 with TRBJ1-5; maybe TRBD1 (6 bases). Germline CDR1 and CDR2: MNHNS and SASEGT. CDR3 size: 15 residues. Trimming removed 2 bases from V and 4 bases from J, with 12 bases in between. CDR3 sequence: CASSELQGTNQPQHF. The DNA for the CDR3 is TGTGCCAGCAGTGAACTTCAGGGGACGAATCAGCCCCAGCATTTT.

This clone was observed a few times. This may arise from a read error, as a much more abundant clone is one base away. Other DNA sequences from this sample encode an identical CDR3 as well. The DNA for the CDR3 is TGTGCCAGCAGTTATAACTCTGGAAACACCATATATTTT. Residues: CASSYNSGNTIYF. The chain joins TRBV6-6 to TRBJ1-3; D remains ambiguous. V lost 3 bases to trimming and J lost 0 bases, with 3 bases between them. CDR1 MNHNY and CDR2 SVGAGI come from the germline V gene (reference sequence). This CDR3 has 13 residues.

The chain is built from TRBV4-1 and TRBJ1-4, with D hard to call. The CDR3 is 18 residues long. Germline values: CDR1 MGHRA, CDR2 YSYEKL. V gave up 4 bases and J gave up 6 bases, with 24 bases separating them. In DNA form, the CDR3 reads TGCGCCAGCAGCCGCAGACACCCGAACCTTTTGGCGGATGAAAAACTGTTTTTT. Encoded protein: CASSRRHPNLLADEKLFF.

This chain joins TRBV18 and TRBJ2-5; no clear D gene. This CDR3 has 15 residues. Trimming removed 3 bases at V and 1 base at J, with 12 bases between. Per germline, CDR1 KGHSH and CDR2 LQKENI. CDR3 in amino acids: CASSPTGRTQETQYF. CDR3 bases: TGTGCCAGCTCACCCACGGGCAGAACCCAAGAGACCCAGTACTTC.

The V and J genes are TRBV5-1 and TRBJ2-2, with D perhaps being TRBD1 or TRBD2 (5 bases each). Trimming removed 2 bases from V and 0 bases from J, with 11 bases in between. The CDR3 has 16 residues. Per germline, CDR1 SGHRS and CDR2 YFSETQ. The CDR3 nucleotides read TGCGCCAGCAGCTTCCGGGACGCCGCGAACACCGGGGAGCTGTTTTTT. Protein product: CASSFRDAANTGELFF.

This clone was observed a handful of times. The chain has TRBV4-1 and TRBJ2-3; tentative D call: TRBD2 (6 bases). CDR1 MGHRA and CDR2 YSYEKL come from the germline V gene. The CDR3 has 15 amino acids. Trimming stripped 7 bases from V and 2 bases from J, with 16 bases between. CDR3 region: CASTAAGSLTDTQYF. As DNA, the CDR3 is TGCGCCAGCACCGCCGCGGGGAGCCTCACAGATACGCAGTATTTT.

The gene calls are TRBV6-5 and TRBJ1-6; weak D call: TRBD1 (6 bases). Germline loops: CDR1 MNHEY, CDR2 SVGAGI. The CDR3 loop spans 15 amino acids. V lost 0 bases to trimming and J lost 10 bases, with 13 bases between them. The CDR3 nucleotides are TGTGCCAGCAGTTACTCGGACAGCGAGGGCTCACCCCTCCACTTT. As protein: CASSYSDSEGSPLHF.

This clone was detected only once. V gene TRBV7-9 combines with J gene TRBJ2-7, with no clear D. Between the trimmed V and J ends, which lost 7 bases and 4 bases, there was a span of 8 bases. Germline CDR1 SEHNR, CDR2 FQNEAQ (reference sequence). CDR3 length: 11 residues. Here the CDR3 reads CASTSKYEQYF. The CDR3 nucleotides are TGTGCCAGCACCTCAAAATACGAGCAGTACTTC.

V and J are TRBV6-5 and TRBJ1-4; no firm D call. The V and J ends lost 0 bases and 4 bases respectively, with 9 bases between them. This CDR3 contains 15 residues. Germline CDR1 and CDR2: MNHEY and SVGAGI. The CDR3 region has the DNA TGTGCCAGCAGTTACTCGGGTAGCCGTAATGAAAAACTGTTTTTT. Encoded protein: CASSYSGSRNEKLFF.

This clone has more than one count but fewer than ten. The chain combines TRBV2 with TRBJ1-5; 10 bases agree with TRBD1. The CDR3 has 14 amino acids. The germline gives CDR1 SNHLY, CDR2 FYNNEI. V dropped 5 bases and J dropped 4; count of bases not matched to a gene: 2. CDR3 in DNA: TGTGCCAGCAGTCCGGGACAGGGGAATCAGCCCCAGCATTTT. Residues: CASSPGQGNQPQHF.

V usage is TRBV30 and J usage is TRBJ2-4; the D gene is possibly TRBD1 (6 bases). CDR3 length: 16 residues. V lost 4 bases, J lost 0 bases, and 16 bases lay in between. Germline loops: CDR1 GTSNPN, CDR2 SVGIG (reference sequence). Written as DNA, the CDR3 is TGTGCCTGGAACCCAGGGGACCTACTAGCCAAAAACATTCAGTACTTC. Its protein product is CAWNPGDLLAKNIQYF.

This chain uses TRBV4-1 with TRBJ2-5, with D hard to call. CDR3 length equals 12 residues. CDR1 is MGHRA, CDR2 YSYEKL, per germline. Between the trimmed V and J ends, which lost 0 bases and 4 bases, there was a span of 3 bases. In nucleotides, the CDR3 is TGCGCCAGCAGCCAAGACTCAGAGACCCAGTACTTC. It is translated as CASSQDSETQYF.

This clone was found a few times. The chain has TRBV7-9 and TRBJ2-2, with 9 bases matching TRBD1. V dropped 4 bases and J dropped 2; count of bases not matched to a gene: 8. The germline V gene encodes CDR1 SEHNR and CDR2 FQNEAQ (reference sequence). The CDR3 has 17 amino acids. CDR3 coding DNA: TGTGCCAGCAGCTACCCCGGACAGGGGCCAAACACCGGGGAGCTGTTTTTT. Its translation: CASSYPGQGPNTGELFF.

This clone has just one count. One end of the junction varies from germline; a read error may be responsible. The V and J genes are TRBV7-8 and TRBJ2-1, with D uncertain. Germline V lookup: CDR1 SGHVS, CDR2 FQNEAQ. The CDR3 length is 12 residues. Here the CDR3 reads CASTSNEPPSVF. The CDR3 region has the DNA TGTGCCAGCACCTCTAACGAACCCCCATCGGTCTTC.

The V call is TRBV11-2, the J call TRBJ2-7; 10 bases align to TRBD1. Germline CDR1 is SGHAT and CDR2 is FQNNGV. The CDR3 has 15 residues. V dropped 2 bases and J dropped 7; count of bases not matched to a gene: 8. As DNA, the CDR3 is TGTGCCAGCAGCTTACGGCGGACAGGGGGATATGAGCAGTACTTC. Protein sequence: CASSLRRTGGYEQYF.

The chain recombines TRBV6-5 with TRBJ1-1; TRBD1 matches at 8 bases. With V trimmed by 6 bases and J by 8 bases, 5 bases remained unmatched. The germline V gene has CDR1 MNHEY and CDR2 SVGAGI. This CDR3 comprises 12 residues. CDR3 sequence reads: CASSRTGKEAFF. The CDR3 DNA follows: TGTGCCAGCAGCCGGACAGGGAAGGAAGCTTTCTTT.

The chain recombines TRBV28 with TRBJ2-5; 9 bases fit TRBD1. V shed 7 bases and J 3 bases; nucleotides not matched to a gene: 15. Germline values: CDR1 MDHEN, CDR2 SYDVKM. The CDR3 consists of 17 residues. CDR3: CASMGAGTGRWEETQYF. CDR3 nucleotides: TGTGCCAGCATGGGAGCCGGGACAGGGCGGTGGGAAGAGACCCAGTACTTC.

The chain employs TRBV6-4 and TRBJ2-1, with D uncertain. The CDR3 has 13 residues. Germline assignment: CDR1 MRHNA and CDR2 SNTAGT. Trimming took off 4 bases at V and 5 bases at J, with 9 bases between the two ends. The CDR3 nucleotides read TGTGCCAGCAGTGTGGGTTTTCACAATGAGCAGTTCTTC. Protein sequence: CASSVGFHNEQFF.

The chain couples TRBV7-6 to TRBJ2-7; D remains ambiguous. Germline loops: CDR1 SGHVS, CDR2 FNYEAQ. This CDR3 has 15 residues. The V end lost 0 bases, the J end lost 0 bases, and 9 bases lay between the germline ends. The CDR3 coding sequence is TGTGCCAGCAGCTTAGCTCTGGGTGGCTCCTACGAGCAGTACTTC. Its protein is CASSLALGGSYEQYF.

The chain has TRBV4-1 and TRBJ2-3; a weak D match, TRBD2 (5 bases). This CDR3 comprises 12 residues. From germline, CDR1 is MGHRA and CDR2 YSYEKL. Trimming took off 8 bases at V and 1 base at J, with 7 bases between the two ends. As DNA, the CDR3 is TGCGCCAGCGAGGGCGGCACAGATACGCAGTATTTT. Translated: CASEGGTDTQYF.